The 10 T cell receptor beta chains reported below all come from one sample, sequenced in a study of blood T cell repertoires in COVID-19. The data were produced by immunoSEQ multiplex PCR, yet TCRdb's version contains in-frame clones alone and is incomplete. The table records 120,000 to 150,000 clones, roughly 80% of them present only once. The sample comprised peripheral blood. Receptor source: a human donor in a cohort sampled during active COVID-19.

The chain recombines TRBV24-1 with TRBJ2-2, with 9 nucleotides matching TRBD1. J lost 6 bases, V lost 4 bases, and 11 bases had no gene match. Germline CDR1 and CDR2: KGHDR and SFDVKD. The CDR3 is 17 residues long. The CDR3: CATSDPGGQGFAGELFF. The CDR3 DNA follows: TGTGCCACCAGTGACCCGGGGGGACAGGGTTTCGCCGGGGAGCTGTTTTTT.

This clone occurred once. The rearrangement joins TRBV6-5 to TRBJ2-5; TRBD2 matches 7 bases. Germline-derived CDR1 and CDR2 are MNHEY and SVGAGI. V shed 6 bases, J shed 7 bases, and the junction held 8 bases outside the gene matches. The CDR3 has 13 residues. In DNA form, the CDR3 reads TGTGCCAGCAGACGGGGTAGCGGGTTGACCCAGTACTTC. Amino acid sequence: CASRRGSGLTQYF.

The genes are TRBV29-1 and TRBJ1-2; TRBD1 aligns across 8 bases. Per germline, CDR1 SQVTM and CDR2 ANQGSEA. There are 15 residues in the CDR3. V lost 6 bases and J lost 7; bases outside the gene matches: 16. The CDR3 DNA sequence: TGCAGCGTCTACCCTGGACAGGGTATTTCTGGTGGCTACACCTTC. Protein product: CSVYPGQGISGGYTF. The full variable domain, with the rest looked up from reference TRBV29-1 and TRBJ1-2, is SAVISQKPSRDICQRGTSLTIQCQVDSQVTMMFWYRQQPGQSLTLIATANQGSEATYESGFVIDKFPISRPNLTFSTLTVSNMSPEDSSIYLCSVYPGQGISGGYTFGSGTRLTVV.

The chain combines TRBV3-1 (or the pseudogene TRBV3-2) with TRBJ1-4, with a weak D call TRBD1 (5 bases). Germline values: CDR1 LGHDT, CDR2 YNNKEL (reference sequence). Trimming pared 4 bases from V and 5 bases from J, leaving 14 bases between. This CDR3 is 15 amino acids long. The CDR3 is CASSLRTPSNEKLFF. In DNA, the CDR3 is TGTGCCAGCAGCCTACGGACACCTTCAAATGAAAAACTGTTTTTT.

The sample holds one count of this clone. The chain links TRBV6-5 to TRBJ2-7, with D possibly TRBD1 on 6 matching bases. The germline CDR1 and CDR2 sequences are MNHEY and SVGAGI. This CDR3 has 12 amino acids. Trimming took off 7 bases at V and 6 bases at J, with 13 bases between the two ends. The CDR3 DNA reads TGTGCCAGCACCGAACAGGGCCTCGAGCAGTACTTC. The encoded protein is CASTEQGLEQYF.

This clone was detected once. The junction differs from germline at one of its ends, possibly a read error. The chain employs TRBV5-4 and TRBJ2-3; TRBD1 matches at 9 bases. Germline V gene sequence: CDR1 SGHNT, CDR2 YYREEE (reference sequence). CDR3 length equals 15 residues. This CDR3 reads CASSLQTGGTDTQYF. The CDR3 nucleotides are TGTGCCAGCAGCTTGCAAACAGGGGGCACTGATACGCAGTATTTT.

V gene TRBV6-1 combines with J gene TRBJ1-5, with a tentative D call TRBD1 (6 bases). CDR3 length: 15 residues. The V end lost 2 bases, the J end lost 2 bases, and 10 bases lay between the germline ends. Germline CDR1 and CDR2: MNHNS and SASEGT. Here the CDR3 reads CASSEQGYGNQPQHF. DNA for the CDR3: TGTGCCAGCAGTGAACAGGGGTATGGCAATCAGCCCCAGCATTTT.

This clone was recorded once. J is TRBJ2-2 and V is TRBV19, with D possibly being TRBD2 (5 bases). Germline V gene lookup returns CDR1 LNHDA and CDR2 SQIVND (reference sequence). V lost 10 bases and J 6 bases, leaving 12 bases between the germline ends. This CDR3 is 12 amino acids long. The CDR3 spells CATRSGAGELFF. The CDR3 nucleotides read TGTGCCACCAGGAGCGGTGCCGGGGAGCTGTTTTTT.

Only one count was recorded for this clone. The gene calls are TRBV5-8 and TRBJ2-3; possibly TRBD2 for D (6 bases). The CDR3 sequence is 15 residues long. Trimming stripped 0 bases from V and 5 bases from J, with 13 bases between. Per the germline V gene, CDR1 is SGHTS and CDR2 is YDEGEE. The CDR3 region has the DNA TGTGCCAGCAGCTTGGGACGGAGGGCGGGAGATACGCAGTATTTT. Protein sequence: CASSLGRRAGDTQYF. Full variable domain (rest looked up from reference TRBV5-8 and TRBJ2-3): EAGVTQSPTHLIKTRGQQATLRCSPISGHTSVYWYQQALGLGLQFLLWYDEGEERNRGNFPPRFSGRQFPNYSSELNVNALELEDSALYLCASSLGRRAGDTQYFGPGTRLTVL.

This chain connects TRBV5-4 to TRBJ1-1; D is unclear. CDR1 and CDR2 (germline): SGHNT, YYREEE (reference sequence). The length of the CDR3 is 15 residues. Trimming took 3 bases from V and 0 from J, leaving 12 bases between them. The CDR3 loop is CASSSPQELNTEAFF. The DNA of the CDR3 is TGTGCCAGCAGCTCCCCCCAGGAACTGAACACTGAAGCTTTCTTT.